The subject of this entry is one T cell receptor beta chain. Its specificity is not known. TCRdb reworked the 5' RACE reads into one entry per CDR3 protein, no DNA. Reported are about 430,000 distinct CDR3 sequences; the ten largest clones contain under 1.5%. This CDR3 is built from 15 residues. Per the germline V gene, CDR1 is SGHRS and CDR2 is YFSETQ. The entry originates in a study of T cells expressing NK-cell markers. Overall study results and limits: The study found dominant NKG2C+ clonotypes at roughly 1.0-7.0% of CD8+ T cells in about six donors. Whether expanded NKG2C+ T cell clones were HCMV-specific remained unclear. The study found these clonotypes also leading the CD3+CD56-NKG2C+ fraction in several donors.

Sequenced: blood T cells: a sorted CD56 or NKG2C T cell subset, CD4+ or CD8+ T cells, or bulk PBMC T cells (not recorded which). The source of this sequence is a woman aged 45-60 years in good health. This chain joins TRBV5-1 and TRBJ2-4; as DNA is missing, the TRBD2 call by TCRdb cannot be tested. CDR3: CASSLETGGQNIQYF.